The 10 T cell receptor beta chains given below trace back to one sample, sequenced in a study of CD8 T cells in ankylosing spondylitis. Using its own MiXCR run on the 5' RACE reads, TCRdb lists one record per CDR3 protein. The top ten hold 35% to 50% of the sample, which has around 39,000 distinct CDR3 sequences, 15% to 20% seen once. Sequences were obtained from blood. The receptors stem from a male donor with ankylosing spondylitis or in good health (not recorded which).

The chain carries TRBV20-1 and TRBJ2-1; weak D call: TRBD2 (5 bases). The germline V gene has CDR1 DFQATT and CDR2 SNEGSKA (reference sequence). The CDR3 spans 15 residues. V dropped 0 bases and J dropped 2 bases, with 11 bases sitting between them. For the CDR3, the DNA is TGCAGTGCTAGAGATCGGCTAGCAACCTACAATGAGCAGTTCTTC. Its translation is CSARDRLATYNEQFF.

This chain joins TRBV6-2 or TRBV6-3 and TRBJ2-5; D is unresolved. CDR1 is MNHEY, CDR2 SVGEGT, per germline. This CDR3 has 11 amino acids. Trimming took off 8 bases at V and 2 bases at J, with 6 bases between the two ends. In nucleotides, the CDR3 is TGTGCCAGCGCTAATCAAGAGACCCAGTACTTC. This codes for CASANQETQYF.

This clonotype turned up a few times. The chain has TRBV28 and TRBJ1-4, with D perhaps matching TRBD1 (6 bases). V was clipped by 4 bases and J by 1 base, with 16 bases between them. The CDR3 runs 17 residues. In germline, CDR1 is MDHEN, CDR2 SYDVKM. The CDR3 region is CASSSNRVGGTNEKLFF. The CDR3 DNA reads as TGTGCCAGCAGTTCCAACAGGGTAGGGGGAACTAATGAAAAACTGTTTTTT.

The chain carries TRBV28 and TRBJ1-1; D is possibly TRBD1 (5 bases). Germline V gene lookup returns CDR1 MDHEN and CDR2 SYDVKM. V was pared by 3 bases and J by 1 base, with 9 bases between. The CDR3 is made up of 14 amino acids. The CDR3 loop is CASSLSGPNTEAFF. CDR3 nucleotides: TGTGCCAGCAGTTTGTCAGGGCCGAACACTGAAGCTTTCTTT.

J is TRBJ2-6 and V is TRBV5-1; no definite D call. The germline V gene has CDR1 SGHRS and CDR2 YFSETQ. The CDR3 contains 14 residues. Deletions cut 3 bases from V and 1 base from J, with 5 bases between. CDR3 in DNA: TGCGCCAGCAGCTCTATATCTGGGGCCAACGTCCTGACTTTC. Translated, it gives CASSSISGANVLTF.

V is TRBV29-1 and J is TRBJ2-1; 7 bases are shared with TRBD2. Germline lookup yields CDR1 SQVTM and CDR2 ANQGSEA. This CDR3 contains 13 residues. V lost 5 bases and J lost 8; bases outside the gene matches: 9. CDR3 sequence: CSVRGGSGYEQFF. The CDR3 DNA reads TGCAGCGTTAGAGGCGGGAGCGGCTATGAGCAGTTCTTC.

The table lists this clonotype with a few counts. The chain is built from TRBV10-2 and TRBJ2-5; no firm D call. Germline CDR1 and CDR2: WSHSY and SAAADI. This CDR3 has 15 amino acids. V gave up 1 base and J gave up 2 bases, with 11 bases separating them. CDR3 residues: CASSEWVAAQETQYF. The CDR3 coding sequence is TGCGCCAGCAGTGAGTGGGTAGCAGCACAAGAGACCCAGTACTTC.

This clonotype was seen more than once but under ten times. The V gene is TRBV12-3 or TRBV12-4, the J gene TRBJ2-5; the D gene is possibly TRBD2 (5 bases). V lost 2 bases, J lost 5 bases, and 9 bases lay in between. The CDR3 extends over 13 amino acids. The CDR3 sequence: CASSLPSPETQYF. CDR3 coding DNA: TGTGCCAGCAGTTTACCTAGCCCGGAGACCCAGTACTTC.

This clonotype was seen more than once but under ten times. The chain recombines TRBV5-1 with TRBJ2-3; D unclear. The CDR3 is made up of 12 amino acids. Per the germline V gene, CDR1 is SGHRS and CDR2 is YFSETQ. V gave up 1 base and J gave up 6 bases, with 6 bases separating them. The CDR3 DNA reads TGCGCCAGCAGCTTGTCCGGGGATACGCAGTATTTT. Translated, it gives CASSLSGDTQYF.

The gene calls are TRBV20-1 and TRBJ2-3; 8 bases align to TRBD2. Germline CDR1 and CDR2: DFQATT and SNEGSKA (reference sequence). CDR3 length: 15 amino acids. The junction had 9 bases not matched to a gene; V was cut back by 1 base and J by 6 bases. The CDR3 loop reads CSARVRAGVVDTQYF. CDR3 DNA: TGCAGTGCTAGAGTGCGAGCGGGAGTGGTGGATACGCAGTATTTT.